This T cell receptor (beta chain) emerged from a study of STAT5B mutations in CD4+ large granular lymphocyte leukemia. The J segment lost 9 bases and the V segment lost 1 base, leaving 8 bases of the junction unmatched. The V gene's germline CDR1 is KGHSH and CDR2 LQKENI. The CDR3 is 15 amino acids. Libraries were prepared by immunoSEQ multiplex PCR; TCRdb keeps only in-frame clonotypes and omits some of them. This table holds 40,000 or so clones, around 75% found once. Sequencing used CD4+ T cells from blood buffy coats. The gene calls are TRBV18 and TRBJ2-1; 8 bases match TRBD2. The receptor was isolated from a human donor in good health. In nucleotides, the CDR3 is TGTGCCAGCTCACCACTTGGGACTAGGTCCGTTGAGCAGTTCTTC. Its translation is CASSPLGTRSVEQFF.